Sequencing of this T cell receptor beta chain was carried out in a study of blood T cell repertoires in COVID-19. Measured with immunoSEQ multiplex PCR; TCRdb has only the in-frame clones, and not every one. The sample shows about 250,000 clones, roughly 89% of them seen only once. This receptor was taken from a woman aged 40 to 50 who had recovered from COVID-19. What was sequenced was peripheral blood.

The CDR3 sequence: CASSRRGRNQPQHF. The CDR3 DNA is TGTGCCAGCAGCCGCCGTGGGCGCAATCAGCCCCAGCATTTT. The V and J genes are TRBV13 and TRBJ1-5; no clear D. This CDR3 comprises 14 residues. V was shortened by 5 bases and J by 2 bases, with 10 bases between the two germline ends. Per germline, CDR1 PRHDT and CDR2 FYEKMQ (reference sequence). Using reference TRBV13 and TRBJ1-5 for the parts outside the CDR3, the full variable domain is AAGVIQSPRHLIKEKRETATLKCYPIPRHDTVYWYQQGPGQDPQFLISFYEKMQSDKGSIPDRFSAQQFSDYHSELNMSSLELGDSALYFCASSRRGRNQPQHFGDGTRLSIL.